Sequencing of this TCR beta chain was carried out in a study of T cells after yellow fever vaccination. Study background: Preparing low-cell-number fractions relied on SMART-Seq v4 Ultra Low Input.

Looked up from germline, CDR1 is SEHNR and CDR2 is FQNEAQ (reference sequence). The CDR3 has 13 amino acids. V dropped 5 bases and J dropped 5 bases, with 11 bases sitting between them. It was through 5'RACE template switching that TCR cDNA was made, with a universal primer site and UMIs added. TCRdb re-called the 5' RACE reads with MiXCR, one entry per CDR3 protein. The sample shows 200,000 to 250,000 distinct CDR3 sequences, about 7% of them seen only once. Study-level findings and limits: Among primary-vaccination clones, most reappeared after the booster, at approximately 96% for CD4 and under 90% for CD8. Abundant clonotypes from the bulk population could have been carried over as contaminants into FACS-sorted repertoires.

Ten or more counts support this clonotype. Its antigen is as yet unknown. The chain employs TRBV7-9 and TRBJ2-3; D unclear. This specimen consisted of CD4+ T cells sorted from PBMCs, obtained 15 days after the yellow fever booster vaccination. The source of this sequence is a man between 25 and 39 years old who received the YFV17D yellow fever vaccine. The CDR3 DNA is TGTGCCAGCAGCCCCGCCCATATAGATACGCAGTATTTT. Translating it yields CASSPAHIDTQYF.